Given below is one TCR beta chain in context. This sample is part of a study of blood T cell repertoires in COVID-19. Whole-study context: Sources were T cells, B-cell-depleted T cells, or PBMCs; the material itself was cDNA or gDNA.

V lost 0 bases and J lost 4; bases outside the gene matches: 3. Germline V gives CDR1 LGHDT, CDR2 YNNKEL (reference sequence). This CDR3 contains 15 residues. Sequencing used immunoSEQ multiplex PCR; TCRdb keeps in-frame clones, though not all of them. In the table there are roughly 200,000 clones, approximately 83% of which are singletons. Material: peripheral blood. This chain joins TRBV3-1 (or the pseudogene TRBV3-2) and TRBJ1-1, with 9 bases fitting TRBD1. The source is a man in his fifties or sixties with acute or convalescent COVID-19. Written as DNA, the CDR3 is TGTGCCAGCAGCCAAGAGGGACAGGGCGGCACTGAAGCTTTCTTT. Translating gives CASSQEGQGGTEAFF.